This passage covers 9 T cell receptor beta chains from one sample sequenced in a study of T-cell reconstitution after alpha-beta-depleted transplantation in children. Unique molecular identifiers were used to barcode this TCRbeta library. TCRdb processed the PCR reads anew with MiXCR; each CDR3 protein has one entry. The sample holds some 140,000 distinct CDR3 sequences, 9.7% seen once. This material consisted of PBMCs, mostly from graft donor cells, taken 180 days after TCRalphabeta/CD19-depleted stem cell transplant. The receptors originated from a girl in the first two years of life who had a stem cell transplant for combined immunodeficiency, so the T cells may come from the graft donor.

V and J are TRBV27 and TRBJ2-2; 11 nucleotides match TRBD2. Germline CDR1 and CDR2: MNHEY and SMNVEV (reference sequence). The CDR3 totals 16 residues. V gave up 4 bases and J gave up 4 bases; unmatched junction bases: 5. The CDR3 nucleotides read TGTGCCAGCAGTTCATATAGCGGGAGGGCCACCGGGGAGCTGTTTTTT. Its protein product is CASSSYSGRATGELFF.

There are many counts of this clonotype. The chain is built from TRBV20-1 and TRBJ2-3; TRBD2 matches at 8 bases. V dropped 4 bases and J dropped 0; count of bases not matched to a gene: 3. The CDR3 loop spans 14 amino acids. Germline V gene sequence: CDR1 DFQATT, CDR2 SNEGSKA (reference sequence). CDR3 loop: CSANRGGSTDTQYF. The CDR3 bases are TGCAGTGCTAATCGGGGGGGCAGCACAGATACGCAGTATTTT.

V gene TRBV12-3 or TRBV12-4 combines with J gene TRBJ2-7; maybe TRBD1 (6 bases). Trimming left V 4 bases short and J 2 bases short, with 12 bases between. This CDR3 has 14 amino acids. CDR3 sequence (DNA): TGTGCCAGCAGTTATTCGGACAGTGCCTACGAGCAGTACTTC. This codes for CASSYSDSAYEQYF.

This clonotype came up a few times. This chain uses TRBV29-1 with TRBJ2-3; possibly TRBD2 for D (6 bases). The V and J ends lost 4 bases and 11 bases respectively, with 10 bases between them. Germline V gene sequence: CDR1 SQVTM, CDR2 ANQGSEA. CDR3 size: 10 residues. The CDR3 DNA follows: TGCAGCGTTGGGGGGGTAGAGCAGTATTTT. This encodes CSVGGVEQYF.

This clonotype turned up a few times. The genes are TRBV20-1 and TRBJ2-7, with a possible D match to TRBD1 (5 bases). V lost 3 bases to trimming and J lost 2 bases, with 5 bases between them. There are 11 residues in the CDR3. Germline V gives CDR1 DFQATT, CDR2 SNEGSKA (reference sequence). CDR3 in DNA: TGCAGTGCTAGGACAGCCTACGAGCAGTACTTC. Translation gives CSARTAYEQYF.

This chain connects TRBV20-1 to TRBJ2-7, with D possibly called TRBD1 or TRBD2 (5 bases each). The CDR3 consists of 13 residues. V lost 4 bases and J lost 0, with 10 bases in between. Looked up from germline, CDR1 is DFQATT and CDR2 is SNEGSKA (reference sequence). The CDR3: CSATVGTSYEQYF. DNA of the CDR3: TGCAGTGCTACCGTCGGGACCTCCTACGAGCAGTACTTC.

This clonotype was picked up a small number of times. The chain joins TRBV12-3 or TRBV12-4 to TRBJ2-7; 9 positions agree with TRBD1. The CDR3 is 15 amino acids. V lost 5 bases, J lost 5 bases, and 10 bases stayed unmatched. CDR3 amino acids: CASSTPGTGTDEQYF. The CDR3 nucleotides are TGTGCCAGCAGTACCCCCGGGACAGGGACAGACGAGCAGTACTTC.

The gene calls are TRBV7-2 and TRBJ2-4; D unresolved. Germline CDR1 reads SGHTA; CDR2 reads FQGNSA. The CDR3 is 15 amino acids. V lost 2 bases to trimming and J lost 4 bases, with 12 bases between them. The CDR3 spells CASSLNGHPKNIQYF. The CDR3 nucleotides read TGTGCCAGCAGCTTAAACGGGCATCCAAAAAACATTCAGTACTTC.

This chain connects TRBV19 to TRBJ1-5; the match to TRBD1 covers 7 bases. This CDR3 comprises 14 residues. The junction had 7 bases not matched to a gene; V was cut back by 5 bases and J by 6 bases. Germline values: CDR1 LNHDA, CDR2 SQIVND (reference sequence). The CDR3, as DNA: TGTGCCAGTAGTGCAACAGGGGCAATTCAGCCCCAGCATTTT. This encodes CASSATGAIQPQHF.